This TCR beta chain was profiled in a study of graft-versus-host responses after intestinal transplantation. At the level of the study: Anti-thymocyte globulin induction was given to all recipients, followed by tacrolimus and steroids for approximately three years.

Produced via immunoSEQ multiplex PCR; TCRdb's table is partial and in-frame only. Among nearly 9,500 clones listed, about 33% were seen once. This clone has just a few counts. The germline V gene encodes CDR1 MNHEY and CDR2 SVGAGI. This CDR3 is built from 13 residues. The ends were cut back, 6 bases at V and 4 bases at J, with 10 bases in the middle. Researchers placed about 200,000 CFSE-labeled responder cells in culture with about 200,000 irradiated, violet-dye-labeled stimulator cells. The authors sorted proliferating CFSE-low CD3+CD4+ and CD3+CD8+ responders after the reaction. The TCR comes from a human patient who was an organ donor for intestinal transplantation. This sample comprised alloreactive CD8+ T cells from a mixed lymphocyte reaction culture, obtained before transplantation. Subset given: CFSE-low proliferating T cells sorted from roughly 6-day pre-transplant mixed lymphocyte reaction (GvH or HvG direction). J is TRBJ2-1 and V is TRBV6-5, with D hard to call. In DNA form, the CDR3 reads TGTGCCAGCAGCTATGGTCCGTACAATGAGCAGTTCTTC. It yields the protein CASSYGPYNEQFF.